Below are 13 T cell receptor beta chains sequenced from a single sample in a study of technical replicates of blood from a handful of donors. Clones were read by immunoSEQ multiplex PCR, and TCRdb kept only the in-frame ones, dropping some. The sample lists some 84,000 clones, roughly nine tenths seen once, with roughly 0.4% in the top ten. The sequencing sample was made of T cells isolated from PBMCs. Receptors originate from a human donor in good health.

Here the CDR3 reads CASSSRTGRIYGYTF. DNA of the CDR3: TGTGCCAGCAGCTCCCGGACAGGGCGGATCTATGGCTACACCTTC. This chain connects TRBV13 to TRBJ1-2; 8 bases align to TRBD1. This CDR3 region has 15 residues. The V and J ends lost 4 bases and 4 bases, in that order; junction bases with no gene match: 8. Germline CDR1 reads PRHDT; CDR2 reads FYEKMQ (reference sequence).

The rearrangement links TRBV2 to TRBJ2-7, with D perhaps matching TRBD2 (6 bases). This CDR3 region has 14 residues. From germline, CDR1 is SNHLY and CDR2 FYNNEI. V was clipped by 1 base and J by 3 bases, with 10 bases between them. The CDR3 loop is CASSEGLEIYEQYF. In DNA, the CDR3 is TGTGCCAGCAGTGAAGGACTAGAAATCTACGAGCAGTACTTC.

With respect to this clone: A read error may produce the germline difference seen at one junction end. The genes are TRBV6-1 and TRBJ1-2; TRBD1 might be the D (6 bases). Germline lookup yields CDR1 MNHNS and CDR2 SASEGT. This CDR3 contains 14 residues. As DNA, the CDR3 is TGTGTCAGCAGTGTCAACAGGGTTGAGGGTGGCTACACCTTC. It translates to CVSSVNRVEGGYTF.

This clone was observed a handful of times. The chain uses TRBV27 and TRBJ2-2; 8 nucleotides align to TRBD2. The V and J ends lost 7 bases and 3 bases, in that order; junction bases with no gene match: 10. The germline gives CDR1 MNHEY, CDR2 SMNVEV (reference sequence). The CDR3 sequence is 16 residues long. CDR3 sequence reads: CASNREAGLDTGELFF. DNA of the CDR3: TGTGCCAGCAATCGTGAGGCGGGACTAGACACCGGGGAGCTGTTTTTT.

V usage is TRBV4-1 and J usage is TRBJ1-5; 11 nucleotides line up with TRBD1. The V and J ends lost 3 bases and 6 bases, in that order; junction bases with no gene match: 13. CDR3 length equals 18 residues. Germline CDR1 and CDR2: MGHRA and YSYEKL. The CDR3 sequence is CASSHRGQGAIRSQPQHF. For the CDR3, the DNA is TGCGCCAGCAGCCACCGCGGACAGGGGGCGATTCGTAGTCAGCCCCAGCATTTT.

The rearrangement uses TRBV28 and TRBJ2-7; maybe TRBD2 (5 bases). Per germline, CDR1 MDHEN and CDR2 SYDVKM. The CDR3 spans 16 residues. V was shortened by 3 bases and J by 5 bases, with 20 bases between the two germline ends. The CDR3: CASSFPSLAVGDEQYF. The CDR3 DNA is TGTGCCAGCAGTTTCCCCTCTCTGGCAGTCGGGGACGAGCAGTACTTC.

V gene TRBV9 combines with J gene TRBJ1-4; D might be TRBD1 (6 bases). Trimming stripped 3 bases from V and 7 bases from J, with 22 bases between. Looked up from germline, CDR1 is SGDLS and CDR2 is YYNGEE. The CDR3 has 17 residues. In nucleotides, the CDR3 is TGTGCCAGCAGCGCGGGCGTAGGGGGGGGCGCCGGTGAAAAACTGTTTTTT. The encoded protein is CASSAGVGGGAGEKLFF.

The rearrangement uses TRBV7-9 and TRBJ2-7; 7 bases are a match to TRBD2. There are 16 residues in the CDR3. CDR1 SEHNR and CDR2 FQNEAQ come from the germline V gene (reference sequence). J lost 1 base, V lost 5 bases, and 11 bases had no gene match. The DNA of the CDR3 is TGTGCCAGCAGCCAGGAGGGCGGGAGAATTTCCTACGAGCAGTACTTC. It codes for CASSQEGGRISYEQYF. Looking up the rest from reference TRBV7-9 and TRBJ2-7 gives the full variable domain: DTGVSQNPRHKITKRGQNVTFRCDPISEHNRLYWYRQTLGQGPEFLTYFQNEAQLEKSRLLSDRFSAERPKGSFSTLEIQRTEQGDSAMYLCASSQEGGRISYEQYFGPGTRLTVT.

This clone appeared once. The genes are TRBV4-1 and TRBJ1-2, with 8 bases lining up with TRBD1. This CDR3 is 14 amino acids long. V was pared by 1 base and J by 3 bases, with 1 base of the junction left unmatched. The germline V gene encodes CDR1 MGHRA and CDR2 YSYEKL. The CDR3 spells CASSQGTGHYGYTF. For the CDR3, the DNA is TGCGCCAGCAGCCAAGGGACAGGGCACTATGGCTACACCTTC.

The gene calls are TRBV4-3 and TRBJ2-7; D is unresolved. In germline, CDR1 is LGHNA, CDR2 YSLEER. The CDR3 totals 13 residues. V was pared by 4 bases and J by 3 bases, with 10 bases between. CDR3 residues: CASSPYSGYEQYF. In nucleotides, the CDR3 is TGCGCCAGCAGCCCCTATTCGGGCTACGAGCAGTACTTC.

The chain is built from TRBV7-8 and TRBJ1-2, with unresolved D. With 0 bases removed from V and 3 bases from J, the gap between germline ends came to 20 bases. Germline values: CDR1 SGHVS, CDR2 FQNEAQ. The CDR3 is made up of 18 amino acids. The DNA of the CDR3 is TGTGCCAGCAGCTTAGCCCCTCCAGGAACCCTTCTTGACTATGGCTACACCTTC. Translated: CASSLAPPGTLLDYGYTF.

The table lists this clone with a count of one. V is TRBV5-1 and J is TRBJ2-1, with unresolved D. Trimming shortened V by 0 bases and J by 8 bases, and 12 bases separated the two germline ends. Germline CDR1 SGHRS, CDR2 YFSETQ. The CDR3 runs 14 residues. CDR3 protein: CASSLARKLDEQFF. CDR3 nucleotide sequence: TGCGCCAGCAGCTTGGCCCGTAAGTTAGATGAGCAGTTCTTC.

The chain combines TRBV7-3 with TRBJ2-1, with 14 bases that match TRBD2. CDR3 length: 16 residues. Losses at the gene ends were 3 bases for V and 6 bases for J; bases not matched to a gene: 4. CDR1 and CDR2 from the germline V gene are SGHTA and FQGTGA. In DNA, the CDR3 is TGTGCCAGCAGCTTTGCCGGGACTAGCGGGGGCAATGAGCAGTTCTTC. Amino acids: CASSFAGTSGGNEQFF. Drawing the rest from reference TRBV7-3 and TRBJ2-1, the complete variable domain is GAGVSQTPSNKVTEKGKYVELRCDPISGHTALYWYRQSLGQGPEFLIYFQGTGAADDSGLPNDRFFAVRPEGSVSTLKIQRTERGDSAVYLCASSFAGTSGGNEQFFGPGTRLTVL.